This TCR beta chain came from a study of blood T cell repertoires in COVID-19. As originally analysed: Counts of nucleated cells, estimated from reference gene primer amplification, were obtained. Assay: immunoSEQ multiplex PCR; the TCRdb copy retains only in-frame clones and omits some. V and J calls and clone size are given by that table; D and trimming were obtained from the DNA. The table records about 170,000 clones, around three quarters of them present only once. This clone came up many times. Those enrolled, adults aged roughly 18 to 90 years, came from about 24 US areas. Participant-reported clinical history was the basis for cohort assignment. Input material: PBMCs or T cells enriched from blood (not recorded which). The sequence derives from a woman in her 70s in a cohort exposed to, infected with or recovered from COVID-19 (not recorded which).

The DNA of the CDR3 is TGTGCCAGCAGTGTAGGGGAAGGTGGCTACACCTTC. This translates into CASSVGEGGYTF. The J gene is TRBJ1-2, the V gene TRBV2; D possibly corresponds to TRBD1 (5 bases). This CDR3 has 12 residues. CDR1 is SNHLY, CDR2 FYNNEI, per germline. The V end was cut by 4 bases, the J end by 7 bases, with 10 bases between.